These T cell receptor beta chains were read from a single sample in a study of blood T cell repertoires in COVID-19. TCRdb keeps only in-frame clones here, not all; method: immunoSEQ multiplex PCR. The table has around 200,000 clones, around 86% seen once. What was sequenced was PBMCs or T cells enriched from blood (not recorded which). The receptors here all came from a man aged 35 to 55 with acute COVID-19. Both conserved end residues are part of each CDR3. The order of the fields is V gene, clone size, D gene, J gene, CDR3 protein, CDR3 DNA. The D gene is left open where the match is weak. The listing skips clone size in some rows; elsewhere it reads once, few, many or a size class.

V gene: TRBV25-1
clone size: NA
D gene: TRBD2
J gene: TRBJ2-7
CDR3 protein: CASYGLAGEREQYF
CDR3 DNA: TGTGCCAGCTACGGACTAGCGGGAGAACGAGAGCAGTACTTC

V gene: TRBV18
clone size: NA
D gene: TRBD2
J gene: TRBJ2-7
CDR3 protein: CASSPGTSGAYEQYF
CDR3 DNA: TGTGCCAGCTCACCGGGGACTAGCGGTGCCTACGAGCAGTACTTC

V gene: TRBV4-1
clone size: NA
D gene: NA
J gene: TRBJ1-1
CDR3 protein: CASSQEEGAGTEAFF
CDR3 DNA: TGCGCCAGCAGCCAAGAGGAGGGAGCGGGGACTGAAGCTTTCTTT

V gene: TRBV4-1
clone size: NA
D gene: TRBD2
J gene: TRBJ2-5
CDR3 protein: CASSQDWGASGRQETQYF
CDR3 DNA: TGCGCCAGCAGCCAAGATTGGGGGGCTAGCGGGAGGCAAGAGACCCAGTACTTC

V gene: TRBV2
clone size: NA
D gene: TRBD2
J gene: TRBJ2-3
CDR3 protein: CAVGGLADTDTQYF
CDR3 DNA: TGTGCCGTGGGCGGACTAGCGGACACAGATACGCAGTATTTT

V gene: TRBV7-9
clone size: once
D gene: NA
J gene: TRBJ1-2
CDR3 protein: CASSQLMTANYGYTF
CDR3 DNA: TGTGCCAGCAGTCAACTGATGACAGCAAACTATGGCTACACCTTC

V gene: TRBV15
clone size: once
D gene: TRBD1
J gene: TRBJ1-1
CDR3 protein: CATSPDRDRRTEAFF
CDR3 DNA: TGTGCCACCAGTCCGGACAGGGACAGGCGTACTGAAGCTTTCTTT

V gene: TRBV25-1
clone size: NA
D gene: NA
J gene: TRBJ2-7
CDR3 protein: CASSDQQGFRPYEQYF
CDR3 DNA: TGTGCCAGCAGTGACCAACAGGGTTTCAGACCCTACGAGCAGTACTTC

V gene: TRBV28
clone size: few
D gene: TRBD1
J gene: TRBJ1-6
CDR3 protein: CASSLWDRVSPLHF
CDR3 DNA: TGTGCCAGCAGTTTGTGGGACAGGGTGTCACCCCTCCACTTT

V gene: TRBV28
clone size: few
D gene: NA
J gene: TRBJ1-6
CDR3 protein: CASSPTADNSPLHF
CDR3 DNA: TGTGCCAGCAGTCCGACAGCCGACAATTCACCCCTCCACTTT

V gene: TRBV7-2
clone size: NA
D gene: NA
J gene: TRBJ2-7
CDR3 protein: CASSVPPNEQYF
CDR3 DNA: TGTGCCAGCAGCGTACCCCCTAACGAGCAGTACTTC

V gene: TRBV6-5
clone size: few
D gene: TRBD1
J gene: TRBJ2-2
CDR3 protein: CASSLGQVNTGELFF
CDR3 DNA: TGTGCCAGCAGCCTAGGACAGGTGAACACCGGGGAGCTGTTTTTT

V gene: TRBV2
clone size: NA
D gene: NA
J gene: TRBJ2-6
CDR3 protein: CASRGGASGANVLTF
CDR3 DNA: TGTGCCAGCAGGGGCGGGGCCTCTGGGGCCAACGTCCTGACTTTC

V gene: TRBV2
clone size: once
D gene: TRBD1
J gene: TRBJ1-1
CDR3 protein: CASRPGQVAVAFF
CDR3 DNA: TGTGCCAGCAGACCCGGACAGGTTGCGGTGGCTTTCTTT

V gene: TRBV3-1/TRBV3-2
clone size: NA
D gene: TRBD2
J gene: TRBJ2-5
CDR3 protein: CASSPSGQETQYF
CDR3 DNA: TGTGCCAGCAGTCCTAGCGGTCAAGAGACCCAGTACTTC

V gene: TRBV9
clone size: NA
D gene: NA
J gene: TRBJ1-3
CDR3 protein: CASSPYDRSGNTIYF
CDR3 DNA: TGTGCCAGCAGCCCTTATGACAGGTCCGGAAACACCATATATTTT

V gene: TRBV3-1/TRBV3-2
clone size: NA
D gene: TRBD1
J gene: TRBJ2-4
CDR3 protein: CASSLRDRNIQYF
CDR3 DNA: TGTGCCAGCAGCCTCCGGGACAGAAACATTCAGTACTTC

V gene: TRBV6-5
clone size: NA
D gene: TRBD2
J gene: TRBJ2-7
CDR3 protein: CASSFSSGSFEQYF
CDR3 DNA: TGTGCCAGCAGTTTCTCTAGCGGGAGTTTCGAGCAGTACTTC

V gene: TRBV5-6
clone size: NA
D gene: NA
J gene: TRBJ1-1
CDR3 protein: CASSSRQANTEAFF
CDR3 DNA: TGTGCCAGCAGCTCTCGACAGGCGAACACTGAAGCTTTCTTT

V gene: TRBV5-1
clone size: NA
D gene: TRBD1
J gene: TRBJ2-1
CDR3 protein: CASSLQGVNEQFF
CDR3 DNA: TGCGCCAGCAGCTTACAGGGGGTAAATGAGCAGTTCTTC

V gene: TRBV5-1
clone size: NA
D gene: TRBD2
J gene: TRBJ2-2
CDR3 protein: CASSLVAGKTGELFF
CDR3 DNA: TGCGCCAGCAGCTTGGTAGCGGGAAAAACCGGGGAGCTGTTTTTT

V gene: TRBV5-1
clone size: few
D gene: NA
J gene: TRBJ2-1
CDR3 protein: CASAAGGLNNEQFF
CDR3 DNA: TGCGCCAGCGCAGCCGGCGGATTAAACAATGAGCAGTTCTTC

V gene: TRBV29-1
clone size: NA
D gene: TRBD1
J gene: TRBJ2-4
CDR3 protein: CSGGQAKNIQYF
CDR3 DNA: TGCAGCGGGGGACAGGCGAAAAACATTCAGTACTTC

V gene: TRBV28
clone size: NA
D gene: NA
J gene: TRBJ1-5
CDR3 protein: CASSSGNNQPQHF
CDR3 DNA: TGTGCCAGCAGTTCAGGGAACAATCAGCCCCAGCATTTT

V gene: TRBV10-3
clone size: NA
D gene: TRBD2
J gene: TRBJ2-7
CDR3 protein: CAISELGTRSGYEQYF
CDR3 DNA: TGTGCCATCAGTGAGCTCGGGACTAGAAGTGGGTACGAGCAGTACTTC

V gene: TRBV4-3
clone size: once
D gene: NA
J gene: TRBJ1-5
CDR3 protein: CASSQDRGSNQPQHF
CDR3 DNA: TGCGCCAGCAGCCAAGACAGGGGTAGCAATCAGCCCCAGCATTTT

V gene: TRBV6-5
clone size: NA
D gene: NA
J gene: TRBJ2-7
CDR3 protein: CASSLRGSYEQYF
CDR3 DNA: TGTGCCAGCAGCCTACGCGGCTCCTACGAGCAGTACTTC

V gene: TRBV19
clone size: NA
D gene: NA
J gene: TRBJ2-3
CDR3 protein: CASRSSAFGTDTQYF
CDR3 DNA: TGTGCCAGTAGGAGTAGCGCCTTCGGTACAGATACGCAGTATTTT

V gene: TRBV28
clone size: NA
D gene: TRBD1
J gene: TRBJ1-2
CDR3 protein: CASSPRDRDGYTF
CDR3 DNA: TGTGCCAGCAGTCCCCGGGACAGGGATGGCTACACCTTC

V gene: TRBV20-1
clone size: NA
D gene: NA
J gene: TRBJ1-1
CDR3 protein: CSSGRTTEAFF
CDR3 DNA: TGCAGTAGTGGGAGGACCACTGAAGCTTTCTTT

V gene: TRBV27
clone size: NA
D gene: NA
J gene: TRBJ2-5
CDR3 protein: CASSWRREETQYF
CDR3 DNA: TGTGCCAGCAGTTGGAGGAGGGAGGAGACCCAGTACTTC

V gene: TRBV7-2
clone size: NA
D gene: TRBD1
J gene: TRBJ2-7
CDR3 protein: CASSFRRDRPYEQYF
CDR3 DNA: TGTGCCAGCAGCTTCCGCCGGGACAGACCCTACGAGCAGTACTTC

V gene: TRBV5-8
clone size: NA
D gene: TRBD2
J gene: TRBJ2-3
CDR3 protein: CASSLGIGGIDTDTQYF
CDR3 DNA: TGTGCCAGCAGCTTAGGCATCGGGGGGATAGATACAGATACGCAGTATTTT

V gene: TRBV6-6
clone size: NA
D gene: NA
J gene: TRBJ1-1
CDR3 protein: CASSKGGTEAFF
CDR3 DNA: TGTGCCAGCAGCAAAGGGGGCACTGAAGCTTTCTTT

V gene: TRBV7-6
clone size: NA
D gene: TRBD2
J gene: TRBJ2-7
CDR3 protein: CASSRVTSASYEQYF
CDR3 DNA: TGTGCCAGCAGCCGCGTGACTAGCGCGTCCTACGAGCAGTACTTC

V gene: TRBV5-1
clone size: few
D gene: NA
J gene: TRBJ1-6
CDR3 protein: CASSLGSGNNSPLHF
CDR3 DNA: TGCGCCAGCAGCTTGGGGTCAGGGAATAATTCACCCCTCCACTTT

V gene: TRBV28
clone size: few
D gene: TRBD2
J gene: TRBJ2-1
CDR3 protein: CASARVSGRAIEQFF
CDR3 DNA: TGTGCCAGTGCACGAGTTAGCGGGAGGGCCATTGAGCAGTTCTTC

V gene: TRBV28
clone size: NA
D gene: NA
J gene: TRBJ1-5
CDR3 protein: CASGRGGNQPQHF
CDR3 DNA: TGTGCCAGCGGCCGGGGGGGCAATCAGCCCCAGCATTTT

V gene: TRBV2
clone size: NA
D gene: TRBD2
J gene: TRBJ2-1
CDR3 protein: CASKWGVAGAYEQFF
CDR3 DNA: TGTGCCAGCAAGTGGGGAGTAGCGGGAGCCTATGAGCAGTTCTTC

V gene: TRBV11-2
clone size: once
D gene: NA
J gene: TRBJ2-1
CDR3 protein: CASSPDPGVSYNEQFF
CDR3 DNA: TGTGCCAGCAGCCCCGACCCAGGGGTTTCCTACAATGAGCAGTTCTTC

V gene: TRBV27
clone size: NA
D gene: NA
J gene: TRBJ1-5
CDR3 protein: CASSPGAYSNQPQHF
CDR3 DNA: TGTGCCAGCAGTCCCGGAGCCTATAGCAATCAGCCCCAGCATTTT

V gene: TRBV15
clone size: NA
D gene: NA
J gene: TRBJ2-7
CDR3 protein: CATSRDPGRSSYEQYF
CDR3 DNA: TGTGCCACCAGCAGAGATCCAGGCAGAAGCTCCTACGAGCAGTACTTC

V gene: TRBV28
clone size: NA
D gene: NA
J gene: TRBJ1-1
CDR3 protein: CASSPPGQNTEAFF
CDR3 DNA: TGTGCCAGCAGTCCACCGGGACAGAACACTGAAGCTTTCTTT

V gene: TRBV28
clone size: NA
D gene: TRBD1
J gene: TRBJ1-1
CDR3 protein: CASRGQGLSMNTEAFF
CDR3 DNA: TGTGCCAGCAGGGGACAGGGGTTATCGATGAACACTGAAGCTTTCTTT

V gene: TRBV11-3
clone size: NA
D gene: TRBD2
J gene: TRBJ2-3
CDR3 protein: CASSSREPSGRYTDTQYF
CDR3 DNA: TGTGCCAGCAGCTCAAGAGAACCTAGCGGGAGATACACAGATACGCAGTATTTT

V gene: TRBV30
clone size: NA
D gene: NA
J gene: TRBJ2-1
CDR3 protein: CAWSVAGPYNEQFF
CDR3 DNA: TGTGCCTGGAGTGTAGCGGGTCCCTACAATGAGCAGTTCTTC

V gene: TRBV29-1
clone size: NA
D gene: TRBD2
J gene: TRBJ2-5
CDR3 protein: CSVGLAGGEETQYF
CDR3 DNA: TGCAGCGTTGGACTAGCGGGCGGGGAGGAGACCCAGTACTTC

V gene: TRBV6-5
clone size: NA
D gene: NA
J gene: TRBJ2-2
CDR3 protein: CASRAGFANTGELFF
CDR3 DNA: TGTGCCAGCAGAGCAGGGTTTGCGAACACCGGGGAGCTGTTTTTT

V gene: TRBV27
clone size: NA
D gene: TRBD2
J gene: TRBJ2-7
CDR3 protein: CASSSKREGRNEQYF
CDR3 DNA: TGTGCCAGCAGTTCGAAGCGGGAGGGCCGTAACGAGCAGTACTTC